This T cell receptor (beta chain) is drawn from a study of blood T cell repertoires in COVID-19. Looking at the study overall: Acute and convalescent COVID-19 specimens originated in the United States, Italy and Spain. PBMCs, B-cell-depleted T cells, or T cells provided the cDNA or gDNA that made up the material.

The junction had 5 bases not matched to a gene; V was cut back by 5 bases and J by 7 bases. The CDR3 consists of 15 residues. Germline assignment: CDR1 SNHLY and CDR2 FYNNEI. Authors' methods: By means of reference gene primer amplification, nucleated cell counts were estimated. Data came from immunoSEQ multiplex PCR; TCRdb stores just in-frame clones and leaves some out. That table is the source of V, J and clone size, and D and trimming were worked out from the DNA. The sample includes over 100,000 clones, around 89% seen only once; the top ten take 1.1%. The chain uses TRBV2 and TRBJ1-6; 10 nucleotides agree with TRBD1. The sequence was collected from a human donor in a cohort sampled during active COVID-19. Material: peripheral blood. The CDR3 region has the DNA TGTGCCAGCAGTCCCGGGACAGGGGAGAATTCACCCCTCCACTTT. This encodes CASSPGTGENSPLHF.